A single count supports the clone carrying this T cell receptor (beta chain). The antigen is unknown. The data were taken from a study of T cells in Graves' hyperthyroidism and ophthalmopathy. Across the whole study: Peripheral blood draws took place at initial diagnosis, ahead of any treatment.

Trimming removed 1 base at V and 4 bases at J, with 13 bases between. Germline CDR1 reads SGHTS; CDR2 reads YDEGEE. The CDR3 is 15 residues long. Every diagnosis used clinical symptoms, serum thyroxine and TRAb, thyroid ultrasound and orbital computed tomography. Fresh peripheral blood, about 9.9 ml, yielded the PBMCs. Study-wide points: Most clonotypes expanded in thyroid above 0.001 were likewise present in blood.

The CDR3 regions of TCR beta were amplified from RNA transcripts. TCR CDR3 underwent first-round RT-PCR with the HTBI primer set. Using its own MiXCR run on the multiplex PCR reads, TCRdb lists one record per CDR3 protein. The repertoire has around 700,000 distinct CDR3 sequences, approximately 18% of them found once; the top ten carry roughly 17%. The TCR originated in a woman between 50 and 59 years old with Graves' hyperthyroidism that later progressed to Graves' ophthalmopathy. This sequence joins TRBV5-8 and TRBJ2-3; unclear D gene. The sample comprised blood. This CDR3 is CASSLLRVRADTQYF. The DNA of the CDR3 is TGTGCCAGCAGCTTGCTAAGGGTACGGGCAGATACGCAGTATTTT.